The clone carrying this T cell receptor (beta chain) was counted a few times. The PBMCs studied were ones that came from roughly 9.1 ml fresh peripheral blood. This entry is derived from a study of T cells in Graves' hyperthyroidism and ophthalmopathy. TCR beta CDR3 sequences were amplified from RNA transcripts. The HTBI primer set was used in a first-round RT-PCR of the TCR CDR3. TCRdb passed the multiplex PCR reads through MiXCR, listing each CDR3 protein once. The sample includes 550,000 to 600,000 distinct CDR3 sequences, 16% of them seen just once. V gave up 0 bases and J gave up 4 bases, with 13 bases separating them. This CDR3 is 15 amino acids long. The germline V gene encodes CDR1 SGHTS and CDR2 YDEGEE.

The specimen was blood. The sequence came from a woman between 18 and 30 years old with Graves' hyperthyroidism. V usage is TRBV5-8 and J usage is TRBJ2-5; D gene ambiguous. The CDR3 DNA reads TGTGCCAGCAGCTTGGAAGGGCCTTCGGGAGAGACCCAGTACTTC. This gives the protein CASSLEGPSGETQYF.